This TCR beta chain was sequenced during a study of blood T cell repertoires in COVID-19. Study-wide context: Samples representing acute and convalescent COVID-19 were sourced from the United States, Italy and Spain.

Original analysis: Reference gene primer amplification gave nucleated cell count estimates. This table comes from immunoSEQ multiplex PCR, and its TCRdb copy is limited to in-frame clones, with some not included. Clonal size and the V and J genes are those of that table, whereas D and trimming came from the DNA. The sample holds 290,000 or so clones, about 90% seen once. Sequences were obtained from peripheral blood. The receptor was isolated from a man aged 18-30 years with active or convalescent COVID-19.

The CDR3 protein is CATSEPRGGDGTDTQYF. The CDR3 region has the DNA TGTGCCACCAGTGAGCCGAGGGGAGGGGATGGCACAGATACGCAGTATTTT. The chain joins TRBV24-1 to TRBJ2-3, with 7 bases aligning to TRBD2. V lost 4 bases and J lost 1; bases outside the gene matches: 10. The V gene's germline CDR1 is KGHDR and CDR2 SFDVKD. This CDR3 comprises 17 residues.